The clone carrying this T cell receptor (beta chain) was observed many times. Its antigen is not known. This sample stems from a study of metastatic and nonmetastatic thyroid tumors. Study details: For malignant and benign thyroid patients, tumor or nodule tissue and blood were the sources whose repertoires were compared.

Notes on the study in general: The study reportedly found significantly higher TCR beta diversity in malignant thyroid tumors than benign nodules, in blood and tumor.

None of the patients had undergone any treatment ahead of thyroid surgery. Under the authors' procedure: To classify distant metastasis in papillary thyroid cancer, a model was built from CDR3 differences across clinicopathological groups. TCRdb ran MiXCR on the PCR reads. The V and J calls and clone size come from TCRdb's table, not from the authors' own analysis. The sample holds 35,000 or so clones; 15% to 20% are singletons and the top ten take 12%. The TCR was taken from a male donor with papillary thyroid cancer or a benign thyroid nodule (not recorded which). Some clones in this sample may be carry-over from other donors' samples. Sequenced: blood.

CDR3 residues: CASSPNPDRGWSEQYF. CDR3 coding DNA: TGTGCCAGCTCACCAAACCCCGACAGGGGCTGGAGCGAGCAGTACTTC. The gene calls are TRBV18 and TRBJ2-7; 8 bases align to TRBD1. V was clipped by 2 bases and J by 6 bases; unmatched bases: 12. This CDR3 spans 16 amino acids. Per the germline V gene, CDR1 is KGHSH and CDR2 is LQKENI.